One sample yielded the 26 T cell receptor beta chains listed below, sequenced in a study of CD8 T cells in ankylosing spondylitis. TCRdb re-called the 5' RACE reads through MiXCR, storing one row per CDR3 protein. The sample includes 250,000 or so distinct CDR3 sequences, roughly a quarter of them seen just once. Sequencing was performed on blood, either unsorted or a sorted T cell fraction (not recorded which). The receptors originated from a male donor with ankylosing spondylitis or in good health (not recorded which).

This clonotype was seen repeatedly, ten times or more. The V and J genes are TRBV5-1 and TRBJ2-1, with D possibly TRBD2 on 6 matching bases. V was clipped by 0 bases and J by 1 base, with 11 bases between them. The CDR3 has 16 residues. Germline V gene lookup returns CDR1 SGHRS and CDR2 YFSETQ. The DNA for the CDR3 is TGCGCCAGCAGCTTGGTTGCGGGGAGTTCCTACAATGAGCAGTTCTTC. Protein: CASSLVAGSSYNEQFF.

Ten or more counts support this clonotype. V usage is TRBV11-2 and J usage is TRBJ2-7, with TRBD2 matching 13 bases. J lost 1 base, V lost 5 bases, and 17 bases had no gene match. Per the germline V gene, CDR1 is SGHAT and CDR2 is FQNNGV. CDR3 length: 20 amino acids. CDR3 nucleotide sequence: TGTGCCAGCAGCCCCCGGACTAGCGGGGGACCGCTGAGGTTATCCTACGAGCAGTACTTC. As protein: CASSPRTSGGPLRLSYEQYF.

This clonotype was seen ten or more times. The chain's CDR3 is CASSPLAGYQETQYF. CDR3 in DNA: TGTGCCAGCAGCCCGCTAGCGGGGTACCAAGAGACCCAGTACTTC. The chain carries TRBV4-2 and TRBJ2-5; 9 nucleotides agree with TRBD2. This CDR3 is 15 amino acids long. Trimming removed 4 bases from V and 0 bases from J; junction bases left unmatched: 3. Looked up from germline, CDR1 is LGHNA and CDR2 is YNFKEQ.

The J gene is TRBJ1-1, the V gene TRBV29-1; 8 positions match TRBD1. The CDR3 length is 15 residues. V was clipped by 5 bases and J by 1 base; unmatched bases: 9. Germline V lookup: CDR1 SQVTM, CDR2 ANQGSEA. Written as DNA, the CDR3 is TGCAGCGTTAAGGGAGGACAGGGCGCGAACACTGAAGCTTTCTTT. Translating gives CSVKGGQGANTEAFF.

This sequence joins TRBV12-3 or TRBV12-4 and TRBJ2-7; D is unclear. The CDR3 sequence is 11 residues long. V lost 6 bases to trimming and J lost 5 bases, with 8 bases between them. CDR3 in DNA: TGTGCCAGCAGCCAATGGGACGAGCAGTACTTC. It encodes CASSQWDEQYF.

This clonotype showed up many times. This rearrangement joins TRBV2 to TRBJ2-1; 13 bases are a match to TRBD2. The CDR3 totals 15 residues. The V gene end was trimmed by 6 bases and the J gene end by 9 bases; junction bases not matched to a gene: 8. Germline V gene lookup returns CDR1 SNHLY and CDR2 FYNNEI. CDR3 nucleotides: TGTGCCAGCAGGGTACTAGCGGGGGGGCCGGGTGAGCAGTTCTTC. Translation gives CASRVLAGGPGEQFF.

The chain employs TRBV11-2 and TRBJ2-3, with 10 nucleotides matching TRBD2. Germline V gives CDR1 SGHAT, CDR2 FQNNGV. With 0 bases clipped from V and 4 bases from J, the junction kept 1 base outside the gene matches. This CDR3 contains 15 residues. CDR3 sequence reads: CASSLDGTSADTQYF. CDR3 DNA: TGTGCCAGCAGCTTAGATGGGACTAGCGCAGATACGCAGTATTTT.

In this sample, this clonotype turned up many times. This chain connects TRBV11-2 to TRBJ2-4; D is uncertain. Trimming pared 2 bases from V and 7 bases from J, leaving 15 bases between. The CDR3 is 15 residues long. Germline CDR1 SGHAT, CDR2 FQNNGV. The DNA for the CDR3 is TGTGCCAGCAGCTTAAGTTCCGGGCTTCTGAACATTCAGTACTTC. This encodes CASSLSSGLLNIQYF.

With regard to this clonotype: A much more abundant neighbour one base away suggests this may be a read error. This chain links TRBV9 with TRBJ2-1; 8 bases agree with TRBD2. From germline, CDR1 is SGDLS and CDR2 YYNGEE. This CDR3 has 15 amino acids. CDR3 sequence: CASSVDAGGYNKQFF. As DNA, the CDR3 is TGTGCCAGCAGCGTAGATGCGGGGGGATACAATAAGCAGTTCTTC.

This chain joins TRBV20-1 and TRBJ1-1; TRBD1 aligns across 8 bases. Germline-derived CDR1 and CDR2 are DFQATT and SNEGSKA (reference sequence). The ends lost 6 bases at V and 6 bases at J; junction bases unmatched: 12. The CDR3 is 14 amino acids. CDR3 in DNA: TGCAGTGCAAAGAGACAGGGGTGGGGCGCTGAAGCTTTCTTT. The encoded protein is CSAKRQGWGAEAFF.

This clonotype was found many times. The chain links TRBV20-1 to TRBJ2-7; TRBD2 agrees at 8 bases. V dropped 2 bases and J dropped 3; count of bases not matched to a gene: 9. CDR3 length equals 15 residues. Per germline, CDR1 DFQATT and CDR2 SNEGSKA (reference sequence). CDR3 protein: CSARQPLSGGYEQYF. For the CDR3, the DNA is TGCAGTGCTAGACAACCCCTGAGCGGGGGCTACGAGCAGTACTTC.

This clonotype was picked up a small number of times. The V gene is TRBV6-6, the J gene TRBJ2-3, with TRBD2 matching 15 bases. The CDR3 is made up of 20 amino acids. Trimming at V came to 5 bases and at J to 6 bases, leaving 18 bases not matched to a gene. The germline CDR1 and CDR2 sequences are MNHNY and SVGAGI (reference sequence). CDR3 sequence (DNA): TGTGCCAGCAGTCCTCTCTATTCCCCGGGACTAGCGGGGGGAATGGATACGCAGTATTTT. This translates into CASSPLYSPGLAGGMDTQYF.

The sample holds a few counts of this clonotype. The chain has TRBV6-1 and TRBJ1-2; 8 nucleotides agree with TRBD1. The CDR3 has 13 amino acids. The junction had 4 bases not matched to a gene; V was cut back by 2 bases and J by 8 bases. CDR1 MNHNS and CDR2 SASEGT come from the germline V gene. CDR3 amino acids: CASSEQGARGYTF. CDR3 DNA sequence: TGTGCCAGCAGTGAACAGGGGGCAAGGGGCTACACCTTC.

This clonotype was detected only a few times. The chain employs TRBV6-5 and TRBJ2-5; unclear D gene. The length of the CDR3 is 17 residues. V was shortened by 0 bases and J by 5 bases, with 19 bases between the two germline ends. The germline gives CDR1 MNHEY, CDR2 SVGAGI. The CDR3 protein is CASSYSIPPTRPETQYF. As DNA, the CDR3 is TGTGCCAGCAGTTACTCGATCCCGCCTACACGGCCGGAGACCCAGTACTTC.

This clonotype was counted many times. The J gene is TRBJ2-7, the V gene TRBV5-5; 7 bases map to TRBD1. Germline trimming cut 3 bases from V and 3 bases from J; bases unmatched to any gene: 9. The CDR3 is 15 amino acids. Germline CDR1 SGHKS, CDR2 YYEKEE (reference sequence). CDR3 residues: CASSSTGVNLYEQYF. In nucleotides, the CDR3 is TGTGCCAGCAGCTCAACAGGGGTCAATCTCTACGAGCAGTACTTC.

This clonotype occurred many times. The chain couples TRBV18 to TRBJ1-2, with a weak D call TRBD1 (5 bases). The CDR3 is made up of 11 amino acids. From germline, CDR1 is KGHSH and CDR2 LQKENI. V was pared by 3 bases and J by 6 bases, with 5 bases between. CDR3 bases: TGTGCCAGCTCACCGGGGGATGGCTACACCTTC. Translation: CASSPGDGYTF.

This chain joins TRBV29-1 and TRBJ2-3; possibly TRBD2 for D (5 bases). This CDR3 comprises 14 residues. Germline V gives CDR1 SQVTM, CDR2 ANQGSEA. Trimming left V 2 bases short and J 4 bases short, with 13 bases between. The CDR3 protein is CSVERGAMSDTQYF. The CDR3 DNA is TGCAGCGTTGAACGGGGTGCCATGTCAGATACGCAGTATTTT.

The sample holds many counts of this clonotype. The chain uses TRBV29-1 and TRBJ2-7; D not resolved. V was clipped by 4 bases and J by 2 bases, with 15 bases between them. Germline CDR1 is SQVTM and CDR2 is ANQGSEA. The CDR3 contains 14 residues. CDR3 sequence: CSVVIDSSAYEQYF. The CDR3 DNA follows: TGCAGCGTTGTAATCGACTCATCCGCCTACGAGCAGTACTTC.

The CDR3 sequence is CASSGTIGNTIYF. CDR3 in DNA: TGTGCCAGCAGTGGGACAATTGGAAACACCATATATTTT. The chain carries TRBV27 and TRBJ1-3; perhaps TRBD1 as D (6 bases). The CDR3 consists of 13 residues. Germline V gives CDR1 MNHEY, CDR2 SMNVEV (reference sequence). Trimming pared 5 bases from V and 3 bases from J, leaving 8 bases between.

The rearrangement links TRBV29-1 to TRBJ2-5; 8 nucleotides agree with TRBD1. There are 13 residues in the CDR3. After removal of 3 bases from V and 5 bases from J, the junction contained 5 bases not matched to a gene. CDR1 and CDR2 (germline): SQVTM, ANQGSEA. DNA of the CDR3: TGCAGCGTTGACCCGACAGGGGCCGAGACCCAGTACTTC. Its protein is CSVDPTGAETQYF.

This clonotype has at least ten counts. CDR3 residues: CASSEPSTGDYTEAFF. DNA for the CDR3: TGCGCCAGCAGTGAGCCCTCGACAGGGGATTACACTGAAGCTTTCTTT. The rearrangement links TRBV10-2 to TRBJ1-1; TRBD1 agrees at 8 bases. The CDR3 totals 16 residues. Losses at the gene ends were 2 bases for V and 3 bases for J; bases not matched to a gene: 8. Germline CDR1 WSHSY, CDR2 SAAADI.

This clonotype has a handful of counts. The chain has TRBV4-2 and TRBJ2-3, with a weak D call TRBD2 (7 bases). The V and J ends lost 6 bases and 6 bases respectively, with 19 bases between them. Germline CDR1 is LGHNA and CDR2 is YNFKEQ. This CDR3 has 15 amino acids. CDR3 in DNA: TGTGCCAGCAGGACGAAGGGGGGGGCGATGGATACGCAGTATTTT. Protein: CASRTKGGAMDTQYF.

The rearrangement uses TRBV12-3 or TRBV12-4 and TRBJ2-3; 8 nucleotides align to TRBD1. V dropped 6 bases and J dropped 2; count of bases not matched to a gene: 7. CDR3 length: 15 residues. The CDR3 reads CASRTRDRTTDTQYF. The CDR3 DNA sequence: TGTGCCAGCAGAACCCGGGACAGGACCACAGATACGCAGTATTTT.

The gene calls are TRBV7-8 and TRBJ1-5; D gene uncertain. The V end lost 2 bases, the J end lost 5 bases, and 7 bases lay between the germline ends. Germline V gene lookup returns CDR1 SGHVS and CDR2 FQNEAQ. There are 13 residues in the CDR3. The CDR3 region has the DNA TGTGCCAGCAGCTTAAGTAGGGATCAGCCCCAGCATTTT. Translation gives CASSLSRDQPQHF.

In this sample, this clonotype turned up once. In nucleotides, the CDR3 is TGTGCCACCAGTGACCGGGGGGGGTCCGAGACCCAGTACTTC. Protein product: CATSDRGGSETQYF. This sequence joins TRBV24-1 and TRBJ2-5, with 8 bases identical to TRBD2. CDR1 KGHDR and CDR2 SFDVKD come from the germline V gene. The CDR3 sequence is 14 residues long. J gave up 5 bases and V 4 bases, and 5 bases lay outside the gene matches.

This clonotype showed up just a few times. The chain uses TRBV20-1 and TRBJ2-2; 8 bases map to TRBD1. The CDR3 runs to 16 residues. Germline loops: CDR1 DFQATT, CDR2 SNEGSKA (reference sequence). Losses at the gene ends were 5 bases for V and 6 bases for J; bases not matched to a gene: 14. The CDR3 nucleotides are TGCAGTGCTGCAGGGGGCGCAGGTTCATTCGCCGGGGAGCTGTTTTTT. Its translation is CSAAGGAGSFAGELFF.